This is a list of T cell receptor beta chains from one sample in a study of shared clonotypes between healthy human individuals. TCRdb's table, derived via immunoSEQ multiplex PCR, lists solely in-frame clones and lacks some. This table has around 700,000 clones, approximately 75% appearing once. The sample comprised memory CD4+ T cells sorted from blood. The source of these receptors is a woman aged 25 to 39 in good health. Each CDR3 is given with its conserved first and last residue. The size of a clone is reported for some rows only, either as once, few or many, or as a class for expanded clones.

clone_size j_call v_call cdr3_aa
. TRBJ1-4 TRBV19 CASSNRVEKLFF
few TRBJ2-7 TRBV28 CASSLTGTGGYEQYF
. TRBJ2-5 TRBV29-1 CSVRTGGSQYF
. TRBJ1-1 TRBV28 CASSLQGPNTEAFF
. TRBJ2-2 TRBV5-1 CASSLVTTNTGELFF
. TRBJ1-1 TRBV27 CASSEERGTEAFF
. TRBJ1-1 TRBV27 CASSSSQSMNTEAFF
. TRBJ2-5 TRBV28 CASRQGFQETQYF
. TRBJ1-4 TRBV7-9 CASSLSATNEKLFF
. TRBJ1-3 TRBV5-1 CASSVGQGGNTIYF